The 28 T cell receptor beta chains below all came from one sample that was sequenced in a study of T-cell reconstitution after alpha-beta-depleted transplantation in children. The authors prepared the TCRbeta library with unique molecular identifiers. TCRdb independently ran MiXCR on the PCR reads; one entry per CDR3 protein. Among roughly 49,000 distinct CDR3 sequences, around 8.8% were seen once, and the ten largest hold about 25%. Sequences were derived from PBMCs, mostly from graft donor cells, sampled 60 days after TCRalphabeta/CD19-depleted stem cell transplant. All receptors derive from a male patient under 10 years old who had a stem cell transplant for chronic granulomatous disease, so the T cells may come from the graft donor.

The table lists this clonotype with many counts. The rearrangement uses TRBV20-1 and TRBJ2-1; TRBD2 agrees at 11 bases. Unmatched junction bases numbered 2, after V lost 1 base and J lost 6 bases. In germline, CDR1 is DFQATT, CDR2 SNEGSKA (reference sequence). The CDR3 length is 14 residues. CDR3 nucleotides: TGCAGTGCTAGAGTGGGGACTAGCGGCAATGAGCAGTTCTTC. Residues: CSARVGTSGNEQFF.

The gene calls are TRBV9 and TRBJ2-1; D perhaps matches TRBD1 (6 bases). The CDR3 contains 14 residues. Germline assignment: CDR1 SGDLS and CDR2 YYNGEE. V was trimmed by 2 bases and J by 9 bases, leaving 15 bases between them. The CDR3 loop is CASSVAFQGFEQFF. CDR3 nucleotide sequence: TGTGCCAGCAGCGTTGCGTTCCAGGGGTTTGAGCAGTTCTTC.

This clonotype appeared many times. The chain recombines TRBV12-3 or TRBV12-4 with TRBJ1-6; D perhaps matches TRBD1 (5 bases). V was trimmed by 7 bases and J by 10 bases, leaving 17 bases between them. The CDR3 spans 14 residues. CDR3 amino acids: CASTPTGLRSPLHF. The DNA for the CDR3 is TGTGCCAGCACACCCACGGGACTTCGCTCACCCCTCCACTTT.

This clonotype showed up many times. The gene calls are TRBV6-2 or TRBV6-3 and TRBJ2-2; D assignment may be TRBD1 or TRBD2 (5 bases each). Trimming removed 2 bases from V and 3 bases from J, with 10 bases in between. CDR3 size: 15 residues. Germline V gives CDR1 MNHEY, CDR2 SVGEGT. CDR3 sequence reads: CASSYTGTHTGELFF. The CDR3 nucleotides are TGTGCCAGCAGTTACACCGGGACGCACACCGGGGAGCTGTTTTTT.

This clonotype has a count of ten or more. The chain joins TRBV2 to TRBJ2-1; 8 nucleotides line up with TRBD2. This CDR3 has 14 residues. The germline V gene has CDR1 SNHLY and CDR2 FYNNEI. The trim removed 7 bases at V and 2 bases at J, leaving 4 bases unmatched. The CDR3 nucleotides read TGTGCCAGCACCTCTAGCGGGCCCTACAATGAGCAGTTCTTC. Translating gives CASTSSGPYNEQFF.

This clonotype was seen ten or more times. The chain links TRBV27 to TRBJ2-7; no clear D. This CDR3 spans 13 amino acids. Trimming took 2 bases from V and 2 from J, leaving 7 bases between them. Per the germline V gene, CDR1 is MNHEY and CDR2 is SMNVEV (reference sequence). The CDR3 DNA is TGTGCCAGCAGTTTACGGCCCGCCTACGAGCAGTACTTC. It specifies CASSLRPAYEQYF.

This chain joins TRBV4-1 and TRBJ2-1; 10 nucleotides match TRBD1. The CDR3 length is 14 residues. Trimming took 1 base from V and 7 from J; bases not matched to a gene: 1. Germline V gives CDR1 MGHRA, CDR2 YSYEKL. The CDR3 spells CASSQGTGGNEQFF. CDR3 in DNA: TGCGCCAGCAGCCAAGGGACAGGGGGGAATGAGCAGTTCTTC.

In its sample, this clonotype was seen many times. The gene calls are TRBV6-4 and TRBJ2-1; 10 nucleotides agree with TRBD2. CDR1 is MRHNA and CDR2 is SNTAGT in the germline V gene. The ends lost 4 bases at V and 3 bases at J; junction bases unmatched: 3. The CDR3 has 15 amino acids. The CDR3 region is CASSAGTSDYNEQFF. DNA for the CDR3: TGTGCCAGCAGTGCCGGGACTAGCGACTACAATGAGCAGTTCTTC.

This clonotype was seen ten or more times. The chain uses TRBV20-1 and TRBJ2-7; tentative D call: TRBD2 (5 bases). From germline, CDR1 is DFQATT and CDR2 SNEGSKA (reference sequence). This CDR3 has 14 amino acids. The ends were cut back, 1 base at V and 2 bases at J, with 12 bases in the middle. The CDR3 protein is CSARGTYRTYEQYF. CDR3 nucleotides: TGCAGTGCTAGAGGGACTTATAGGACCTACGAGCAGTACTTC.

This clonotype was seen repeatedly, ten times or more. The gene calls are TRBV20-1 and TRBJ2-5; D remains ambiguous. The CDR3 runs 13 residues. Looked up from germline, CDR1 is DFQATT and CDR2 is SNEGSKA (reference sequence). V shed 1 base and J shed 0 bases, with 6 bases lying between them. This CDR3 reads CSARVKYQETQYF. The CDR3 coding sequence is TGCAGTGCTAGAGTTAAGTACCAAGAGACCCAGTACTTC.

Many counts were recorded for this clonotype. This chain uses TRBV4-3 with TRBJ2-2; the D gene is possibly TRBD1 (6 bases). The germline V gene has CDR1 LGHNA and CDR2 YSLEER. The V end was cut by 1 base, the J end by 1 base, with 10 bases between. This CDR3 is built from 16 residues. Here the CDR3 reads CASSQVEGGNTGELFF. CDR3 coding DNA: TGCGCCAGCAGCCAAGTGGAAGGGGGGAACACCGGGGAGCTGTTTTTT.

This clonotype showed up just a few times. This sequence joins TRBV5-1 and TRBJ2-2, with 9 bases aligning to TRBD2. The germline gives CDR1 SGHRS, CDR2 YFSETQ. Losses at the gene ends were 7 bases for V and 4 bases for J; bases not matched to a gene: 8. This CDR3 comprises 15 residues. The CDR3, as DNA: TGCGCCAGCGGGTTAGCGGGAGAGCTCACCGGGGAGCTGTTTTTT. Residues: CASGLAGELTGELFF.

This clonotype has just a few counts. This chain connects TRBV12-3 or TRBV12-4 to TRBJ2-5; no clear D gene. Between the trimmed V and J ends, which lost 4 bases and 3 bases, there was a span of 9 bases. The CDR3 runs 13 residues. In nucleotides, the CDR3 is TGTGCCAGCAGTTGGCAGCGAAAAGAGACCCAGTACTTC. Translated: CASSWQRKETQYF.

This clonotype came up many times. In DNA form, the CDR3 reads TGTGCCAGCAGTTTAGAGGGGGGCCAGCTGTTTTTT. Residues: CASSLEGGQLFF. V is TRBV27 and J is TRBJ1-4; tentative D call: TRBD1 (6 bases). V shed 2 bases and J shed 14 bases, with 12 bases lying between them. The CDR3 extends over 12 amino acids. Germline V gene sequence: CDR1 MNHEY, CDR2 SMNVEV (reference sequence).

This clonotype was counted at least ten times. The chain is built from TRBV27 and TRBJ2-7; 11 nucleotides align to TRBD2. J was trimmed by 0 bases and V by 4 bases; bases with no gene match: 2. Germline values: CDR1 MNHEY, CDR2 SMNVEV (reference sequence). The CDR3 runs 15 residues. CDR3: CASSYLAGGSYEQYF. The CDR3 DNA follows: TGTGCCAGCAGTTATCTAGCGGGAGGCTCCTACGAGCAGTACTTC.

This clonotype has ten or more counts. The chain has TRBV20-1 and TRBJ2-1; 7 bases match TRBD1. J was trimmed by 8 bases and V by 3 bases; bases with no gene match: 22. This CDR3 contains 18 residues. The germline V gene encodes CDR1 DFQATT and CDR2 SNEGSKA (reference sequence). CDR3 nucleotide sequence: TGCAGTGCTAGGTTGACAGGGTTGGCTTCTCTTTTCGGTTATGAGCAGTTCTTC. This translates into CSARLTGLASLFGYEQFF.

This clonotype was counted at least ten times. The CDR3 DNA sequence: TGCAGTGCCGCCCAAGGTACGGCCAAAAACATTCAGTACTTC. Protein product: CSAAQGTAKNIQYF. The rearrangement joins TRBV20-1 to TRBJ2-4; D remains unclear. V lost 6 bases and J lost 1, with 13 bases in between. The CDR3 extends over 14 amino acids. The germline V gene encodes CDR1 DFQATT and CDR2 SNEGSKA (reference sequence).

This clonotype has ten or more counts. The gene calls are TRBV29-1 and TRBJ2-1; 9 bases align to TRBD1. Germline CDR1 SQVTM, CDR2 ANQGSEA. The CDR3 length is 14 residues. The V gene end was trimmed by 3 bases and the J gene end by 8 bases; junction bases not matched to a gene: 8. The CDR3 sequence: CSVEGRTGVYEQFF. The DNA for the CDR3 is TGCAGCGTTGAGGGTAGGACAGGGGTCTATGAGCAGTTCTTC.

This clonotype was counted a few times. This chain connects TRBV5-1 to TRBJ1-6; the D gene is possibly TRBD1 (5 bases). From germline, CDR1 is SGHRS and CDR2 YFSETQ. The CDR3 extends over 15 amino acids. Trimming stripped 4 bases from V and 5 bases from J, with 13 bases between. For the CDR3, the DNA is TGCGCCAGCAGCCCGGGGACGGCGAATAATTCACCCCTCCACTTT. It specifies CASSPGTANNSPLHF.

This clonotype was counted at least ten times. The chain uses TRBV18 and TRBJ2-1; no firm D call. This CDR3 is built from 15 residues. CDR1 and CDR2 from the germline V gene are KGHSH and LQKENI. V lost 3 bases and J lost 0, with 9 bases in between. The CDR3 DNA reads TGTGCCAGCTCACCGATCGGGTACTCCTACAATGAGCAGTTCTTC. It specifies CASSPIGYSYNEQFF.

This clonotype has at least ten counts. The gene calls are TRBV9 and TRBJ2-1, with D perhaps matching TRBD1 or TRBD2 (5 bases each). Looked up from germline, CDR1 is SGDLS and CDR2 is YYNGEE. CDR3 size: 17 residues. V lost 3 bases and J lost 8, with 24 bases in between. The CDR3 nucleotides read TGTGCCAGCAGCGGGGCCCAACCGGGACCACTAAGGTATGAGCAGTTCTTC. Translation: CASSGAQPGPLRYEQFF.

This clonotype was counted many times. Here the CDR3 reads CASSKEKDHYEQYF. The CDR3, as DNA: TGTGCCAGCAGCAAAGAAAAGGACCACTACGAGCAGTACTTC. The chain combines TRBV21-1 with TRBJ2-7. TRBV21-1 is labeled a pseudogene. This CDR3 has 14 residues.

This clonotype was found many times. CDR3 sequence reads: CASSLAGLAGVEDTQYF. The CDR3, as DNA: TGTGCCAGCAGCTTAGCGGGGCTAGCGGGAGTGGAAGATACGCAGTATTTT. This chain connects TRBV7-9 to TRBJ2-3, with 10 bases fitting TRBD2. Germline-derived CDR1 and CDR2 are SEHNR and FQNEAQ (reference sequence). The CDR3 is 17 amino acids. J was trimmed by 5 bases and V by 0 bases; bases with no gene match: 8.

The sample holds many counts of this clonotype. The chain is built from TRBV4-3 and TRBJ2-1; 7 bases are a match to TRBD2. J lost 13 bases, V lost 3 bases, and 9 bases had no gene match. The germline gives CDR1 LGHNA, CDR2 YSLEER. The CDR3 consists of 13 residues. The CDR3 region is CASSHDPGGDQFF. CDR3 nucleotides: TGCGCCAGCAGCCACGACCCGGGGGGTGATCAGTTCTTC.

This clonotype was found many times. The V call is TRBV27, the J call TRBJ1-1; tentatively, D is TRBD1 (6 bases). Trimming pared 3 bases from V and 0 bases from J, leaving 11 bases between. Germline V gene lookup returns CDR1 MNHEY and CDR2 SMNVEV (reference sequence). This CDR3 is built from 15 residues. The CDR3 protein is CASSFQGSMNTEAFF. CDR3 in DNA: TGTGCCAGCAGTTTCCAGGGGAGTATGAACACTGAAGCTTTCTTT.

This clonotype appeared many times. The chain joins TRBV12-3 or TRBV12-4 to TRBJ2-7, with TRBD1 identical over 9 bases. V dropped 1 base and J dropped 2; count of bases not matched to a gene: 3. The CDR3 runs 15 residues. Here the CDR3 reads CASSLEGTGPYEQYF. In DNA, the CDR3 is TGTGCCAGCAGTTTAGAAGGGACAGGGCCCTACGAGCAGTACTTC.

This clonotype showed up many times. The rearrangement links TRBV9 to TRBJ1-5, with a weak D call TRBD1 (6 bases). The V gene lost 4 bases and the J gene lost 7 bases, with 15 bases spanning the gap. The CDR3 contains 14 residues. Germline V gives CDR1 SGDLS, CDR2 YYNGEE. The CDR3: CASSPSVGAQPQHF. CDR3 in DNA: TGTGCCAGCAGCCCCTCAGTGGGGGCGCAGCCCCAGCATTTT.

CDR3 nucleotides: TGCAGTGCCCGACTAGCGCGCGCGAACACCGGGGAGCTGTTTTTT. Residues: CSARLARANTGELFF. The chain uses TRBV20-1 and TRBJ2-2, with 8 bases matching TRBD2. V lost 6 bases, J lost 0 bases, and 6 bases stayed unmatched. The CDR3 sequence is 15 residues long. Per germline, CDR1 DFQATT and CDR2 SNEGSKA (reference sequence).